This T cell receptor beta chain comes out of a study of early T cells in non-severe SARS-CoV-2 infection. This clonotype was found a few times. The CDR3 is 15 amino acids. Per germline, CDR1 KGHDR and CDR2 SFDVKD. Trimming took 3 bases from V and 4 from J; bases not matched to a gene: 4. Via MiXCR, TCRdb re-called the 5' RACE reads, giving one row per CDR3 protein. The table records some 46,000 distinct CDR3 sequences, roughly 6.6% of them present only once. The rearrangement links TRBV24-1 to TRBJ2-2; 7 bases agree with TRBD1. This receptor was identified in an adult who was a healthcare worker with PCR-confirmed SARS-CoV-2 infection or an uninfected control (not recorded which). The sequencing here drew on whole blood, taken at baseline. This chain's CDR3 is CATSDPGQPTGELFF. In DNA form, the CDR3 reads TGTGCCACCAGTGATCCGGGACAGCCCACCGGGGAGCTGTTTTTT.